One sample yielded the 5 T cell receptor beta chains listed below, sequenced in a study of OX40 agonist ivuxolimab in advanced cancers. Assay used: immunoSEQ multiplex PCR; TCRdb lists only in-frame clones, some missing. The sample records 84,000 or so clones, approximately 95% being singletons. The sequencing here drew on CD4+ or CD8+ T cells sorted from blood, taken in a trial of the OX40 agonist ivuxolimab. These receptors all stem from an adult with an advanced solid tumor such as melanoma, head and neck, liver or kidney cancer.

This chain links TRBV2 with TRBJ1-3, with unresolved D. V lost 5 bases to trimming and J lost 0 bases, with 17 bases between them. CDR3 length equals 17 residues. Germline CDR1 SNHLY, CDR2 FYNNEI. CDR3 in DNA: TGTGCCAGCAGTTCCACTAACCACTTCTCCTCTGGAAACACCATATATTTT. Translation: CASSSTNHFSSGNTIYF.

The chain has TRBV27 and TRBJ2-2, with D maybe TRBD2 (6 bases). The V and J ends lost 3 bases and 5 bases respectively, with 10 bases between them. This CDR3 is built from 14 residues. From germline, CDR1 is MNHEY and CDR2 SMNVEV (reference sequence). The CDR3 sequence is CASSFGSGTGELFF. CDR3 in DNA: TGTGCCAGCAGTTTTGGAAGCGGGACCGGGGAGCTGTTTTTT.

This clone has a single count. The rearrangement links TRBV4-3 to TRBJ2-7; D possibly corresponds to TRBD2 (5 bases). Germline V gene data show CDR1 as LGHNA and CDR2 as YSLEER. Trimming left V 0 bases short and J 7 bases short, with 7 bases between. The CDR3 has 12 amino acids. In DNA, the CDR3 is TGCGCCAGCAGCCAAGATAGAGGGGAGCAGTACTTC. It encodes CASSQDRGEQYF.

The rearrangement joins TRBV27 to TRBJ1-5; D gene uncertain. Per germline, CDR1 MNHEY and CDR2 SMNVEV (reference sequence). Trimming pared 6 bases from V and 3 bases from J, leaving 36 bases between. The CDR3 is made up of 22 amino acids. The CDR3, as DNA: TGTGCCAGCAGCCCAAAAGTGGGCGCCGGGCAGCATTTGTATCCCCCCAATCAGCCCCAGCATTTT. Translated, it gives CASSPKVGAGQHLYPPNQPQHF.

The J gene is TRBJ2-7, the V gene TRBV5-6; D might be TRBD1 (5 bases). CDR3 length: 13 amino acids. V shed 1 base and J shed 2 bases, with 7 bases lying between them. The germline CDR1 and CDR2 sequences are SGHDT and YYEEEE. As DNA, the CDR3 is TGTGCCAGCAGCTTGAGGGGAACCTACGAGCAGTACTTC. It encodes CASSLRGTYEQYF. Complete variable domain (other parts from reference TRBV5-6 and TRBJ2-7): DAGVTQSPTHLIKTRGQQVTLRCSPKSGHDTVSWYQQALGQGPQFIFQYYEEEERQRGNFPDRFSGHQFPNYSSELNVNALLLGDSALYLCASSLRGTYEQYFGPGTRLTVT.